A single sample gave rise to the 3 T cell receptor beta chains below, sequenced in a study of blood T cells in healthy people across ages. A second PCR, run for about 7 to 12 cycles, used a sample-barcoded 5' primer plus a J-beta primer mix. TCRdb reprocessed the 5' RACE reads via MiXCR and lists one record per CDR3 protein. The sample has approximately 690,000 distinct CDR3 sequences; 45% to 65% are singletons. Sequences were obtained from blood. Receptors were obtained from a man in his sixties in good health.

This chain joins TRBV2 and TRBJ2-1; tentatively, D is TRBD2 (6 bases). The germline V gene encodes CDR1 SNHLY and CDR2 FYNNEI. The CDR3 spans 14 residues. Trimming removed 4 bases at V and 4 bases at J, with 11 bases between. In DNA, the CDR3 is TGTGCCAGCAGTGCGTCGACTAGGTACAATGAGCAGTTCTTC. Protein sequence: CASSASTRYNEQFF. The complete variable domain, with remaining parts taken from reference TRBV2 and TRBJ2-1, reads EPEVTQTPSHQVTQMGQEVILRCVPISNHLYFYWYRQILGQKVEFLVSFYNNEISEKSEIFDDQFSVERPDGSNFTLKIRSTKLEDSAMYFCASSASTRYNEQFFGPGTRLTVL.

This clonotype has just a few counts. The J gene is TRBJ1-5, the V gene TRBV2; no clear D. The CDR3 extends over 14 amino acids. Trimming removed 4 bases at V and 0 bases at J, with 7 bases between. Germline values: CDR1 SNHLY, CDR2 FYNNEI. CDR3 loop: CASSGGSSNQPQHF. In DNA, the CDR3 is TGTGCCAGCAGTGGTGGGAGTAGCAATCAGCCCCAGCATTTT.

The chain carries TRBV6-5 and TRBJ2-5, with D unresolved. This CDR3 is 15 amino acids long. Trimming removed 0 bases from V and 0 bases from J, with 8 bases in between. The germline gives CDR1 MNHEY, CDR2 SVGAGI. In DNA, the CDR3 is TGTGCCAGCAGTTACTCCAAGGCAAACCAAGAGACCCAGTACTTC. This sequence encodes CASSYSKANQETQYF.